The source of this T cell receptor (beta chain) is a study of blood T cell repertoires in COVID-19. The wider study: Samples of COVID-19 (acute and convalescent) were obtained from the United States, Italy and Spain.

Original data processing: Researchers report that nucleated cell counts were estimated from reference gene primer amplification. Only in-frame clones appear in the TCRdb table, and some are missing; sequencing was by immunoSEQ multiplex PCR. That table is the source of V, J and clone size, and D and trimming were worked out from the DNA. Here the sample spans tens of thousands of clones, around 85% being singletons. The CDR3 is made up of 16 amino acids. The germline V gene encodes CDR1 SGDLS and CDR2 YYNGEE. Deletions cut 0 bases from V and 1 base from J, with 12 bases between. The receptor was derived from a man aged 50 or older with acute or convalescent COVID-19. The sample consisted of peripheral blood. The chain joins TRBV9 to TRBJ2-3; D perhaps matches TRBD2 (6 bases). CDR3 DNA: TGTGCCAGCAGCGTAGCCCCCGGCGGGGGCACAGATACGCAGTATTTT. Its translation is CASSVAPGGGTDTQYF. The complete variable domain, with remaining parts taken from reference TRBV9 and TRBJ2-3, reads DSGVTQTPKHLITATGQRVTLRCSPRSGDLSVYWYQQSLDQGLQFLIQYYNGEERAKGNILERFSAQQFPDLHSELNLSSLELGDSALYFCASSVAPGGGTDTQYFGPGTRLTVL.